Below, 8 T cell receptor beta chains from the same sample are listed, as sequenced in a study of T cells after somatic rescue of genetic block. Measured with immunoSEQ multiplex PCR; TCRdb has only the in-frame clones, and not every one. The table records 100,000 to 120,000 clones, around 90% of them present only once. Sequenced: peripheral blood mononuclear cells (PBMCs). These TCRs come from a woman between 18 and 29 years old.

The chain couples TRBV4-3 to TRBJ2-5; D might be TRBD1 (6 bases). V dropped 1 base and J dropped 5 bases, with 23 bases sitting between them. Per germline, CDR1 LGHNA and CDR2 YSLEER. The CDR3 covers 18 residues. CDR3 DNA: TGCGCCAGCAGCCAAGGTGGGGGCGACAGATTTCCGTGGGAGACCCAGTACTTC. This codes for CASSQGGGDRFPWETQYF.

This chain connects TRBV6-6 to TRBJ1-5; D might be TRBD1 (5 bases). V lost 2 bases to trimming and J lost 1 base, with 12 bases between them. Germline CDR1 is MNHNY and CDR2 is SVGAGI (reference sequence). CDR3 length: 16 residues. The CDR3 is CASSYLGGTSNQPQHF. CDR3 DNA sequence: TGTGCCAGCAGTTACCTCGGGGGAACGAGCAATCAGCCCCAGCATTTT.

This clone was picked up one time. The chain carries TRBV2 and TRBJ2-2, with 7 bases fitting TRBD1. CDR3 length: 15 residues. V gave up 7 bases and J gave up 0 bases; unmatched junction bases: 5. Germline values: CDR1 SNHLY, CDR2 FYNNEI. CDR3: CASKRGQTNTGELFF. CDR3 DNA sequence: TGTGCCAGCAAAAGGGGGCAGACGAACACCGGGGAGCTGTTTTTT.

The chain uses TRBV9 and TRBJ2-5; D is ambiguous. CDR1 is SGDLS and CDR2 is YYNGEE in the germline V gene. The CDR3 extends over 16 amino acids. Trimming pared 0 bases from V and 5 bases from J, leaving 17 bases between. CDR3 nucleotides: TGTGCCAGCAGCGTAGGAGGTATAGATGGTCGGGAGACCCAGTACTTC. Protein: CASSVGGIDGRETQYF.

V is TRBV27 and J is TRBJ1-6; D gene unclear. Trimming took off 3 bases at V and 6 bases at J, with 9 bases between the two ends. Germline CDR1 MNHEY, CDR2 SMNVEV (reference sequence). The CDR3 extends over 14 amino acids. The DNA for the CDR3 is TGTGCCAGCAGTTTCCTCCGGGGTAATTCACCCCTCCACTTT. This codes for CASSFLRGNSPLHF.

This sequence joins TRBV6-1 and TRBJ2-1, with TRBD2 matching 12 bases. Trimming at V came to 7 bases and at J to 15 bases, leaving 16 bases not matched to a gene. CDR3 length equals 15 residues. Germline lookup yields CDR1 MNHNS and CDR2 SASEGT. CDR3 sequence reads: CASTPSLLAGGHAFF. In nucleotides, the CDR3 is TGTGCCAGCACCCCAAGCTTGCTAGCGGGGGGGCATGCGTTCTTC.

This clone was recorded once. The chain uses TRBV5-1 and TRBJ2-2; no definite D call. The CDR3 loop spans 13 amino acids. V shed 4 bases and J shed 1 base, with 5 bases lying between them. Per the germline V gene, CDR1 is SGHRS and CDR2 is YFSETQ. CDR3 sequence (DNA): TGCGCCAGCAGCATAAGGAACACCGGGGAGCTGTTTTTT. Its protein product is CASSIRNTGELFF.

This clone has just one count. The chain uses TRBV10-3 and TRBJ2-7, with D uncertain. There are 15 residues in the CDR3. From germline, CDR1 is ENHRY and CDR2 SYGVKD. With 8 bases removed from V and 5 bases from J, the gap between germline ends came to 22 bases. CDR3 in amino acids: CAIAGGITGPDEQYF. The CDR3 DNA sequence: TGTGCCATCGCCGGTGGTATCACTGGCCCTGACGAGCAGTACTTC.